The TCR beta chain described here comes from a study of blood T cell repertoires in COVID-19. The wider study: The analysed material was cDNA or gDNA that came from T cells, B-cell-depleted T cells, or PBMCs.

The V gene end was trimmed by 3 bases and the J gene end by 5 bases; junction bases not matched to a gene: 3. The CDR3 totals 13 residues. Germline CDR1 and CDR2: SGHAT and FQDESV (reference sequence). This table comes from immunoSEQ multiplex PCR, and its TCRdb copy is limited to in-frame clones, with some not included. The data contain about 280,000 clones, under 90% of them singletons. This chain connects TRBV11-1 to TRBJ1-1; 7 bases agree with TRBD1. Sample: peripheral blood. This clonotype originated in a middle-aged woman who had recovered from COVID-19. DNA for the CDR3: TGTGCCAGCAGCTTTTTACAGGGGACTGAAGCTTTCTTT. This sequence encodes CASSFLQGTEAFF.